This T cell receptor beta chain comes out of a study of post-analysis software for immune sequencing data. Study in general: Included courses were relapsing-remitting and secondary progressive multiple sclerosis; progressive-relapsing multiple sclerosis was also included.

Unique-molecular-identifier-tagged TCR beta cDNA libraries were used. With roughly 0.95 to 11 million T cells as the source, 450,000 to 600,000 cDNA molecules resulted. In TCRdb, the PCR reads were re-called with MiXCR into one record per CDR3 protein. This table holds fewer than 900,000 distinct CDR3 sequences, around 42% found once. Study findings and constraints: Multiple sclerosis patients showed significantly lower normalized Chao1 diversity than controls did. F-measure co-clustering was strong for batch-matched samples. About five TRBV segments occurring more often in patients than controls included TRBV5-6, TRBV5-1 and TRBV20-1.

The V gene lost 0 bases and the J gene lost 2 bases, with 13 bases spanning the gap. CDR1 is LNHNV and CDR2 is YYDKDF in the germline V gene (reference sequence). The CDR3 loop spans 16 amino acids. A remark on this clonotype: Its antigen remains unidentified.

The TCR comes from a girl between 5 and 17 years old with multiple sclerosis. The V and J genes are TRBV15 and TRBJ2-5, with D possibly being TRBD2 (5 bases). The sequenced sample was blood. The CDR3 sequence is CATSRDGEAGQETQYF. For the CDR3, the DNA is TGTGCCACCAGCAGAGATGGTGAGGCGGGTCAAGAGACCCAGTACTTC.